A selection of T cell receptor beta chains follows, all from one sample in a study of response to subunit inactivated influenza vaccine. TCRdb used MiXCR to reprocess the RT-PCR reads, holding one entry per CDR3 protein. The repertoire includes 650,000 or so distinct CDR3 sequences, 14% of them detected once, and about 7.6% sits in the top ten. Sequenced here: PBMCs from blood, sampled approximately 15 days before vaccination. Receptors were obtained from a man aged 50 to 60 who received an inactivated influenza vaccine. The CDR3 runs from the conserved cysteine through the conserved F or W. D genes are given only for firm matches. Clone size is given for some rows only: seen once, a few or many times, or a class if the clone is expanded.

j_call v_call clone_size d_call cdr3_nt cdr3_aa
TRBJ1-4 TRBV19 . . TGTGCCAGTACCTTCGGCGGAAGAGAAAAACTGTTTTTT CASTFGGREKLFF
TRBJ1-6 TRBV6-1 few . TGTGCCAGCAGTGCCCCCCTTGGGGATAATTCACCCCTCCACTTT CASSAPLGDNSPLHF
TRBJ1-5 TRBV19 once . TGTGCCAGTAGTATCCGAGCCAATCAGCCCCAGCATTTT CASSIRANQPQHF
TRBJ1-3 TRBV5-1 . . TGCGCCAGCAGCTTAAGGCCCCTTGGGGCTGGAAACACCATATATTTT CASSLRPLGAGNTIYF
TRBJ1-1 TRBV24-1 few . TGTGCCACCAGTGATTTGGGGGGCGCTGAAGCTTTCTTT CATSDLGGAEAFF
TRBJ2-5 TRBV5-1 . TRBD2 TGCGCCAGCAGCTTGTCTAGCGGGGGCCGTTCGGAGACCCAGTACTTC CASSLSSGGRSETQYF
TRBJ2-1 TRBV7-3 few TRBD2 TGTGCCAGCAGCTTAAATGCGGGAGTTTTGTACAATGAGCAGTTCTTC CASSLNAGVLYNEQFF
TRBJ1-2 TRBV28 . TRBD1 TGTGCCAGCAGTTTAACAGGGGGCAGGAACTATGGCTACACCTTC CASSLTGGRNYGYTF
TRBJ2-2 TRBV18 . . TGTGCCAGCTCACCAAGGCTAGCCTCGACCGGGGAGCTGTTTTTT CASSPRLASTGELFF
TRBJ2-1 TRBV7-9 . . TGTGCCAGCAGCCACTTCCTCACGCGTCGCAATGAGCAGTTCTTC CASSHFLTRRNEQFF
TRBJ2-6 TRBV24-1 few . TGTGCCACCAGTGCCAGTACGGTCTCTGGGGCCAACGTCCTGACTTTC CATSASTVSGANVLTF
TRBJ2-7 TRBV5-1 few TRBD1 TGCGCCAGCAGGCCGGGACAGGGTATTTACGAGCAGTACTTC CASRPGQGIYEQYF
TRBJ2-2 TRBV15 few TRBD1 TGTGCCACTACCAGGGACAGGAACACCGGGGAGCTGTTTTTT CATTRDRNTGELFF
TRBJ1-5 TRBV6-1 . . TGTGCCAGCAGTGGGGGCTTCAGCAATCAGCCCCAGCATTTT CASSGGFSNQPQHF
TRBJ2-7 TRBV19 few . TGTGCCAGTAGTATTAAAGGGGGCTACGAGCAGTACTTC CASSIKGGYEQYF
TRBJ1-6 TRBV6-5 few TRBD1 TGTGCCAGCAGTTACTCACTCCGGGACAGGTTAACACCCCTCCACTTT CASSYSLRDRLTPLHF
TRBJ2-1 TRBV5-1 few TRBD1 TGCGCCAGCAGCTTGGCCGCCGGGACAGGGTACAATGAGCAGTTCTTC CASSLAAGTGYNEQFF
TRBJ2-7 TRBV29-1 . TRBD1 TGCAGCGTGGGGGACAGGCTCCACGAGCAGTACTTC CSVGDRLHEQYF
TRBJ2-5 TRBV5-1 few . TGCGCCAGCAGCTCCTCAAGATTCCAAGAGACCCAGTACTTC CASSSSRFQETQYF
TRBJ1-1 TRBV6-2/TRBV6-3 . . TGTGCCAGCAGTTACTCATGGAACACTGAAGCTTTCTTT CASSYSWNTEAFF
TRBJ1-4 TRBV10-3 . TRBD1 TGTGCCATCAGTGAGTTGGGGACAGGGGATGAAAAACTGTTTTTT CAISELGTGDEKLFF
TRBJ1-1 TRBV6-5 . TRBD1 TGTGCCAGCAGTTACTCCGGACAGGGGGCTGGCACTGAAGCTTTCTTT CASSYSGQGAGTEAFF
TRBJ1-2 TRBV6-2/TRBV6-3 . TRBD1 TGTGCCAGCAGCGCAATGGGACAGAGCTATGGCTACACCTTC CASSAMGQSYGYTF
TRBJ2-5 TRBV27 few TRBD2 TGTGCCAGCCGAACGGGACTAGCGGGAGAGACCCAGTACTTC CASRTGLAGETQYF
TRBJ2-1 TRBV5-5 many . TGTGCCAGCAGCTTGGATTTAACAGGGACCTACAATGAGCAGTTCTTC CASSLDLTGTYNEQFF
TRBJ1-2 TRBV5-1 many . TGCGCCAGCAGCTCGGACTCCTATGGCTACACCTTC CASSSDSYGYTF
TRBJ2-7 TRBV15 once TRBD1 TGTGCCACCAGCCCCCTGGACAGGGCCTTTACCTGCGAGCAGTACTTC CATSPLDRAFTCEQYF
TRBJ1-5 TRBV4-1 . . TGCGCCAGCAGCCAAAGGGGGGATCCAGGCCAGCCCCAGCATTTT CASSQRGDPGQPQHF
TRBJ2-4 TRBV20-1 . TRBD2 TGCAGTGCTCCAGGTGCACGGGGGGTGGACAAAAACATTCAGTACTTC CSAPGARGVDKNIQYF
TRBJ1-2 TRBV12-3/TRBV12-4 few TRBD1 TGTGCCAGCGGGGACAGGGGATTTAAAGGCTACACCTTC CASGDRGFKGYTF
TRBJ2-1 TRBV5-1 few . TGCGCCAGCAGCTCCATTATCAGCTCCTACAATGAGCAGTTCTTC CASSSIISSYNEQFF
TRBJ2-5 TRBV15 . . TGTGCCACCAGCAGAGCTAGGGGGGCACGCCAAGAGACCCAGTACTTC CATSRARGARQETQYF
TRBJ2-7 TRBV10-3 . TRBD1 TGTGCCATCAGCTGGGGGACAGGGGATGAGCAGTACTTC CAISWGTGDEQYF
TRBJ2-7 TRBV6-5 . . TGTGCCAGCAGTTACTTCGGCAGGGGTCCCTCCGAGCAGTACTTC CASSYFGRGPSEQYF
TRBJ1-2 TRBV11-2 few . TGTGCCAGCAGCTTAAGTGACCGGTGGACGACAGCCGGCTACACCTTC CASSLSDRWTTAGYTF
TRBJ2-5 TRBV11-3 . . TGTGCCAGCAGCTTAGCTACCGGGGGGCCGTTGGAGACCCAGTACTTC CASSLATGGPLETQYF
TRBJ1-3 TRBV20-1 many TRBD1 TGCAGCCTTTCAGGGGGCTCTGGAAACACCATATATTTT CSLSGGSGNTIYF
TRBJ2-1 TRBV12-3/TRBV12-4 . TRBD2 TGTGCCAGCAGTTCCACCCGTAGACTAGCGGCCGTTGGGTTCTTC CASSSTRRLAAVGFF
TRBJ2-7 TRBV5-1 few . TGCGCCAGCAGCTTGCTAGATATCACCGCCGAGCAGTACTTC CASSLLDITAEQYF
TRBJ2-1 TRBV30 many . TGTGCCTGGAATCTGGGGGGCGGTGAGCAGTTCTTC CAWNLGGGEQFF
TRBJ2-7 TRBV7-9 many . TGTGCCAGCAGCTTAGACTACGAGCAGTACTTC CASSLDYEQYF
TRBJ2-1 TRBV20-1 few . TGCAGTGCTAGAGACCGAGCGGGCCTTGCCAATGAGCAGTTCTTC CSARDRAGLANEQFF
TRBJ2-3 TRBV5-1 many . TGCGCCAGCAGCTCGGCCGTACCTAGGGGAGATACGCAGTATTTT CASSSAVPRGDTQYF
TRBJ2-1 TRBV7-3 . . TGTGCCAGCAGCTTGGGTCAGGTCAGTGGCTACAATGAGCAGTTCTTC CASSLGQVSGYNEQFF
TRBJ2-7 TRBV4-1 . TRBD1 TGCGCCAGCAGCCAAGGAGAGATCTTAGGGGGCTCCTCCTACGAGCAGTACTTC CASSQGEILGGSSYEQYF
TRBJ2-1 TRBV28 few . TGTGCCAGCAGTTTATCACCGGGGTCTGGATACAATGAGCAGTTCTTC CASSLSPGSGYNEQFF
TRBJ2-1 TRBV12-3/TRBV12-4 many . TGTGCCAGCAGTTTATCGGGGTTCTATGAGCAGTTCTTC CASSLSGFYEQFF
TRBJ2-7 TRBV20-1 few TRBD1 TGCAGTTCCTCCGGGACAGGGGTCTACGAGCAGTACTTC CSSSGTGVYEQYF